This T cell receptor beta chain was identified during a study of cytomegalovirus exposure and HLA in healthy donors (dated by TCRdb to about 2017). About the full investigation: According to an earlier analysis of 587 of the donors, about 180 million T cells yielded 90 million to 130 million unique TCR beta sequences and more than 250 Gb of sequence data. An early release that covered about 600 HLA-typed donors contained 300 to 350 gigabases of sequencing data and about 93 million unique TCR sequences. Among the roughly 410 genotyped donors, approximately 77% belonged to the genetic ancestry cluster associated with self-reported Caucasian donors. The aim of the study was to test whether cataloging public T cell receptors could identify signatures of past pathogen exposure. The study profiled the T cell repertoires of under 850 subjects by immunosequencing and related them to cytomegalovirus serostatus. A separate validation cohort of about 110 different subjects was used in addition to the approximately 700-subject first cohort. To predict cytomegalovirus infection status, the study combined high-throughput TCR immunosequencing, statistical association of individual TCRs with disease status, and machine learning. To study patterns of TCR occurrence, a later analysis re-analyzed previously published TCR beta repertoires from 500 to 850 donors and added high-resolution HLA genotyping. The later analysis used no new phenotypic data to find candidate immune exposures, relying instead on TCR beta sequences and their occurrence across donors. An earlier analysis of around 580 of the donors used high-throughput TCR beta sequencing to judge whether each TCR beta V gene segment behaved as functional or pseudogenic. Donor age, sex, ethnicity and CMV serostatus were compiled alongside the repertoire data. In a later genetic analysis, genome-wide SNP genotypes for about three fifths of the roughly 670 donors were used, and that subset was treated as a discovery cohort. All discovery cohort repertoires had been generated on a single sequencing platform. HLA typing covered class I and class II loci at four-digit resolution. Typing coverage varied by locus: about 629-640 donors for A, B, C, DRB1 and DQB1; some 520 for DQA1; around 570 for DPA1; fewer than 480 for DPB1. Because of strong linkage in the cohort, roughly 5 DR-DQ haplotypes were treated as single units for association and clustering. Among roughly 400 genotyped donors of the cohort, an average of roughly 230,000 unique TCR beta nucleotide sequences was sequenced per donor, of which approximately 18% were non-productive.

V lost 6 bases and J lost 3 bases; the stretch between them is 18 bases long. In the germline V gene, CDR1 corresponds to MNHEY and CDR2 to SVGAGI. The CDR3 holds 15 amino acids from the cysteine to the phenylalanine. Left in the record is the CDR3 DNA by itself, 45 bases read in frame from the first base. Libraries were constructed by the immunoSEQ multiplex PCR assay. For the multiplex PCR, a mixture combining 60 forward primers for TCR Vbeta segments and 13 reverse primers for TCR Jbeta segments was used. The CDR3 region of rearranged TCR beta genes was amplified from genomic DNA with a multiplex PCR assay. On the Illumina HiSeq System, the amplified TCR beta libraries were sequenced as 87-base-pair reads. The published analysis was carried out like this. Across the roughly 670 repertoires, a later analysis counted tens of millions of unique TCR beta chains, roughly 11 million of which were shared by at least two donors. Raw reads were error-corrected and collapsed into unique sequences by a nearest-neighbor algorithm in which closely related sequences were merged to remove PCR and sequencing errors. V, D and J gene segments were assigned by aligning CDR3 sequences to IMGT reference sequences. For a sequence to be retained, a match of at least six nucleotides was required to both a V gene segment and a J gene segment. A rearrangement counted as productive if the CDR3 had no stop codons and remained in frame with V and J, and every other rearrangement counted as non-productive. Following IMGT convention, CDR3 was defined as the stretch from the second conserved V-encoded cysteine to the conserved J-encoded phenylalanine. The earlier analysis of about 570 of the donors excluded any sequence lacking an unambiguous match to a single V gene segment. An earlier analysis of 500 to 700 of the donors classified V segments as functional when productive rearrangements were above 56.7% and as segregating when the standard deviation between donors was above 5%. A statistical classification framework was developed to diagnose cytomegalovirus status using the catalog of TCR beta chain sequences. A later analysis assigned V and J genes by comparing TCR nucleotide sequences with IMGT/GENE-DB human TR gene sequences. A later analysis assigned CDR3 sequences and most-parsimonious VDJ recombination scenarios with the TCRdist pipeline. In a later analysis, every TCR beta chain was defined by the combination of its CDR3 amino acid sequence and its V-gene family, and reads without a unique V-gene family were dropped. To address suspected cross-contamination and a sequencing artifact, a later analysis removed under 600 highly shared, low-generation-probability nucleotide sequences. In a later analysis, a clonal expansion index for each public chain was calculated from normalized within-repertoire ranks of inferred template counts. In a later analysis, generation probabilities were computed with a VDJ recombination model fitted to out-of-frame rearrangements, and the resulting probabilities were checked against IGoR. In a later analysis, TCR-TCR, TCR-HLA and TCR-CMV co-occurrence was scored with hypergeometric tests, and a repertoire-size bias correction was applied to TCR pairs. False discovery rates were estimated in a later analysis by permuting HLA or CMV assignments 20 times. In a later analysis, co-occurring TCRs were grouped using DBSCAN, with TCRdist sequence similarity added in when clustering inside HLA-allele-positive subsets. For co-occurrence clustering, repertoires with fewer than 30,000 or more than 120,000 public chains were excluded, along with about five repertoires with anomalous nucleotide sharing. TCRdb holds this immuneACCESS table with in-frame rearrangements only. Some clones are missing; in checked studies, unresolved V genes explain under half, and the rest has no known cause. V, J and clone size derive from that table, while D and trimming were established from the DNA sequence. This sample comprises roughly 150,000 clones, roughly 70% of them detected only once. The ten largest account for roughly 6.6% of the sample.

The cohort was made up of about 670 healthy bone marrow donors. At the time of sampling, all cohort members were nominally healthy, though unrecorded immune exposures were likely present. The donor was CMV seronegative and belonged to the group of 352 seronegative cohort members. Each donor provided a peripheral blood sample, and peripheral blood mononuclear cells were used for TCR beta sequencing. Genomic DNA extraction from the blood cell samples was performed with the Qiagen DNeasy Blood Extraction Kit. Here is what the overall study found, with its caveats: In both the original and validation cohorts, the classifier was reported to diagnose cytomegalovirus status with high specificity and sensitivity. It was suggested by the authors that the approach could potentially be generalized to other disease states and immunological phenotypes. A later analysis found that most CMV-associated TCR beta chains appeared HLA-restricted, with HLA associations seemingly driven largely by CMV exposure. Specific HLA alleles were associated with 18,000 or so TCR beta sequences at a false discovery rate of 0.05 in a later analysis. Because the 87-base-pair reads could not distinguish some IMGT-functional V segments, including TRBV6-2 and TRBV6-3, those segments were excluded. A total of 150 to 200 TCR beta chains were listed by the study as associated with cytomegalovirus. Broadly in line with IMGT annotations, most TCR beta V segments showed up in productive rearrangements about 90% or about 30% of the time in an earlier analysis of 587 of the donors. This cohort had only TCR beta chains sequenced, and the lack of alpha or paired-chain data limited which features could be detected. A later genetic analysis associated a missense DCLRE1C variant with V-gene and J-gene trimming of TCR beta chains, and an independent cohort replicated the association. A cluster of highly shared sequence variants was judged likely to represent a technical artifact of the sequencing pipeline. Linkage disequilibrium might explain the correlated functional status among segregating V segments, but an unknown experimental factor could not be ruled out. Because HLA typing was unavailable for some donors at each locus, only the typed subset was used in association tests. Roughly uniform sequencing depth across donors was assumed in presence/absence analyses, although this assumption may not hold. The earlier analysis of 587 of the donors excluded some 15 rarely observed V segments, including chromosome 9 orphons, because counts were too low. Strong co-occurrence of HLA alleles, especially DR and DQ, made assigning TCR associations to individual alleles difficult. Most TCR sequences were observed very rarely across donors, whereas some public TCRs were present in many individuals. In a later analysis, HLA-associated TCR beta chains showed more clonal expansion and lower generation probabilities than non-associated chains that were equally common. A later analysis found that TCR association rates varied across HLA loci, with DRB1 alleles showing the most associated TCRs and HLA-C alleles the fewest. Three of the identified cytomegalovirus-associated TCR beta chains were confirmed in vitro to be specific for cytomegalovirus antigens. Compared with the roughly 670-donor mean, donors in an Asian-associated ancestry cluster had fewer N-insertions in productive TCRs, according to a later genetic analysis. The only immune exposure information available for the cohort was CMV serostatus. A further reported finding was that TCR beta sequences accurately predicted the HLA-A and HLA-B alleles for most subjects in the first cohort. In a later analysis, several top co-occurrence clusters were reported to appear linked to parvovirus B19, influenza, CMV and Epstein-Barr virus.

With regard to this clone: It has no known antigen specificity. No base qualities exist here, and no much larger clone lies one base off it.

The receptor was isolated from a man between 25 and 39 years old in good health and CMV-seronegative. The V and J genes are TRBV6-5 and TRBJ2-7; the D gene is possibly TRBD2, with 7 bases matching. The sample comprised PBMCs. The sequenced DNA is TGTGCCAGCAGACCCGCGGGGGCACGACTCTACGAGCAGTACTTC. Translated, it reads CASRPAGARLYEQYF.